This T cell receptor (beta chain) was recovered during a study of cytomegalovirus exposure and HLA in healthy donors (dated by TCRdb to 2015 to 2018). At the level of the whole study: An earlier analysis of a few hundred of the donors reported about 280 Gb of sequence data and around 100 million unique TCR beta sequences obtained from some 170 million T cells. Roughly 300 gigabases of sequencing data and approximately 85 million unique TCR sequences were included in an early release covering 550 to 650 HLA-typed donors. Among the roughly 390 genotyped donors, approximately 81% belonged to the genetic ancestry cluster associated with self-reported Caucasian donors. The aim of the study was to test whether cataloging public T cell receptors could identify signatures of past pathogen exposure. The T cell repertoires of 670 or so subjects were profiled by immunosequencing and related to cytomegalovirus serostatus. Besides the first cohort of under 700 subjects, a separate validation cohort made up of 120 different subjects was used. High-throughput TCR immunosequencing, statistical association of individual TCRs with disease status, and machine learning were combined to predict cytomegalovirus infection status. A later analysis re-analyzed previously published TCR beta repertoires from 660 or so donors and added high-resolution HLA genotyping to study TCR occurrence patterns. Rather than using new phenotypic data, the later analysis identified candidate immune exposures from TCR beta sequences and from how often those sequences occurred across donors. An earlier analysis of several hundred of the donors applied high-throughput TCR beta sequencing to assess whether each TCR beta V gene segment acted as functional or pseudogenic. Alongside the repertoire data, information on donor age, sex, ethnicity and CMV serostatus was compiled. A later genetic analysis took genome-wide SNP genotypes for about 65% of the 666 donors and used that subset as a discovery cohort. Every repertoire in the discovery cohort had been generated on one and the same sequencing platform. Class I and class II HLA loci were covered by the typing at four-digit resolution. Typing coverage varied by locus: about 620-640 donors for A, B, C, DRB1 and DQB1; approximately 520 for DQA1; around 610 for DPA1; about 450 for DPB1. Roughly 5 DR-DQ haplotypes were handled as single units for association and clustering, since linkage in the cohort was strong. On average, around 240,000 unique TCR beta nucleotide sequences were sequenced per donor among some 420 genotyped donors of the cohort, with roughly a sixth of those sequences being non-productive. The research as a whole found: Correlated functional status among segregating V segments might reflect linkage disequilibrium, but an unknown experimental factor could not be ruled out. Most TCR sequences were seen in very few donors, while some public TCRs were found in many individuals. Roughly 15 rarely observed V segments, including chromosome 9 orphons, were excluded from the earlier analysis of just under 600 of the donors because counts were too low. A further reported finding was that TCR beta sequences accurately predicted the HLA-A and HLA-B alleles for most subjects in the first cohort. The presence/absence analyses assumed that sequencing depth was roughly uniform across donors, and that assumption may not be true. In this cohort, only TCR beta chains were sequenced, and detectable features were limited by the absence of alpha or paired-chain data. The sequencing pipeline was judged likely to have produced a cluster of highly shared sequence variants as a technical artifact. Because some donors lacked HLA typing at each locus, the association tests relied only on the typed subset. Compared with the 666-donor mean, donors in an Asian-associated ancestry cluster had fewer N-insertions in productive TCRs, according to a later genetic analysis. A few of the identified cytomegalovirus-associated TCR beta chains were confirmed in vitro to be specific for cytomegalovirus antigens. The classifier was reported to diagnose cytomegalovirus status with high specificity and sensitivity in both the original cohort and the validation cohort. In a later analysis, 16,951 TCR beta sequences were associated with specific HLA alleles at a false discovery rate of 0.05. The study gave a list of 150 to 200 TCR beta chains associated with cytomegalovirus. Most CMV-associated TCR beta chains appeared to be HLA-restricted in a later analysis, and the HLA associations seemed to be driven largely by CMV exposure. CMV serostatus was the only immune exposure information available for the cohort. The authors suggested that the approach could potentially be generalized to other disease states and immunological phenotypes. A later analysis reported that several top co-occurrence clusters appeared linked to parvovirus B19, influenza, CMV and Epstein-Barr virus. In a later genetic analysis, a missense DCLRE1C variant was associated with V-gene and J-gene trimming of TCR beta chains, and the association was replicated in an independent cohort. When HLA alleles, especially DR and DQ, strongly co-occurred, attributing TCR associations to individual alleles was difficult. An earlier analysis of 450 to 750 of the donors showed that most TCR beta V segments appeared in productive rearrangements either about 87% or about 30% of the time, which broadly matched IMGT annotations. The 87-base-pair reads could not distinguish some IMGT-functional V segments, including TRBV6-2 and TRBV6-3, so those segments were excluded. A later analysis found that TCR association rates varied across HLA loci, with DRB1 alleles showing the most associated TCRs and HLA-C alleles the fewest. A later analysis found that HLA-associated TCR beta chains were more clonally expanded and had lower generation probabilities than equally common non-associated chains.

The library was prepared using the immunoSEQ multiplex PCR assay. For the multiplex PCR, a mixture combining 60 forward primers for TCR Vbeta segments and 13 reverse primers for TCR Jbeta segments was used. Amplification of the CDR3 region of rearranged TCR beta genes was performed with a multiplex PCR assay on genomic DNA. The Illumina HiSeq System was used to sequence the amplified TCR beta libraries as 87-base-pair reads. The published analysis was carried out like this. A later analysis counted about 82 million unique TCR beta chains across the 666 repertoires, and about 10 million of these chains were shared by at least two donors. A nearest-neighbor algorithm error-corrected the raw reads and collapsed the reads into unique sequences, merging closely related sequences to remove PCR and sequencing errors. V, D and J gene segments were assigned by aligning CDR3 sequences to IMGT reference sequences. For a sequence to be retained, a match of at least six nucleotides was required to both a V gene segment and a J gene segment. Rearrangements were classified as productive when the CDR3 lacked stop codons and remained in frame with V and J, and all other rearrangements were classified as non-productive. CDR3 was defined according to IMGT convention as the region running from the second conserved V-encoded cysteine to the conserved J-encoded phenylalanine. The earlier analysis of roughly 590 of the donors excluded any sequence lacking an unambiguous match to a single V gene segment. An earlier analysis of 500 to 700 of the donors classified V segments as functional when productive rearrangements were above 56.7% and as segregating when the standard deviation between donors was above 5%. A statistical classification framework was built to diagnose cytomegalovirus status from the catalog of TCR beta chain sequences. In a later analysis, V and J genes were assigned by comparing TCR nucleotide sequences against IMGT/GENE-DB human TR gene sequences. In a later analysis, CDR3 sequences and most-parsimonious VDJ recombination scenarios were assigned using the TCRdist pipeline. In a later analysis, each TCR beta chain was defined by its CDR3 amino acid sequence together with its V-gene family, and reads lacking a unique V-gene family were excluded. To address suspected cross-contamination and a sequencing artifact, a later analysis removed 450 to 700 highly shared, low-generation-probability nucleotide sequences. In a later analysis, a clonal expansion index for each public chain was calculated from normalized within-repertoire ranks of inferred template counts. Generation probabilities in a later analysis came from a VDJ recombination model fitted to out-of-frame rearrangements, and those results were checked against IGoR. A later analysis scored TCR-TCR, TCR-HLA and TCR-CMV co-occurrence with hypergeometric tests, applying a repertoire-size bias correction to TCR pairs. A later analysis estimated false discovery rates by permuting HLA or CMV assignments 20 times. In a later analysis, co-occurring TCRs were grouped using DBSCAN, and TCRdist sequence similarity was added for clustering within HLA-allele-positive subsets. For co-occurrence clustering, repertoires with fewer than 30,000 or more than 120,000 public chains were excluded, along with four or five repertoires with anomalous nucleotide sharing. The clones in this table, taken by TCRdb from immuneACCESS, are in-frame only. Not every clone is retained; where verified, under half of the shortfall comes from an unresolved V gene, and the cause of the rest is unknown. That table furnishes V, J and clone size, whereas the DNA furnished D and trimming. In this sample the table shows 90,000 to 130,000 clones, 65% to 75% of which occur a single time. 4.8% of the sample comes from the top ten.

The CDR3 runs 14 amino acids, cysteine and phenylalanine included. Only the CDR3 region is kept as DNA, spanning 42 bases read in frame from base 1. Trimming removed 6 bases from V and 8 bases from J, leaving 22 bases between the germline ends. The germline V gene gives CDR1 as SQVTM and CDR2 as ANQGSEA. As regards this clone: Its antigen is still unknown. No clone much larger than this one lies a single base away; base qualities are absent.

In total, more than 500 healthy bone marrow donors made up the cohort. At the time of sampling, all cohort members were nominally healthy, though unrecorded immune exposures were likely present. The donor was CMV seropositive and belonged to the group of about 290 seropositive cohort members. A peripheral blood sample was collected from each donor, and TCR beta sequencing was performed on peripheral blood mononuclear cells. The Qiagen DNeasy Blood Extraction Kit was used to extract genomic DNA from the blood cell samples. The sequence derives from a young man in good health and CMV-seropositive. The sequenced material came from PBMCs. Recombination connected TRBV29-1 to TRBJ1-2; possibly the D gene is TRBD1, per 6 matching bases. The DNA is TGCAGCGTCCCCGAGTCAGGGGCAAATAGGGGCTACACCTTC. It translates to CSVPESGANRGYTF.